This passage covers 13 T cell receptor beta chains from one sample sequenced in a study of blood T cell repertoires in COVID-19. The method was immunoSEQ multiplex PCR; TCRdb's version includes in-frame clones alone and lacks a portion of them. In the table there are 300,000 to 400,000 clones, roughly 87% of which are singletons. The sample taken for sequencing was PBMCs or T cells enriched from blood (not recorded which). Source of these receptors: a woman under 40 who had recovered from COVID-19.

In this sample, this clone turned up a few times. This chain links TRBV6-5 with TRBJ1-5, with D perhaps matching TRBD1 (5 bases). The CDR3 is 15 residues long. Germline V gives CDR1 MNHEY, CDR2 SVGAGI. The germline V and J ends were trimmed by 8 bases and 1 base, with 15 bases remaining between them. CDR3 coding DNA: TGTGCCAGCGAATCCATCGGGGGGAGCAATCAGCCCCAGCATTTT. Amino acids: CASESIGGSNQPQHF.

The V call is TRBV14, the J call TRBJ2-5; the match to TRBD1 covers 7 bases. The germline CDR1 and CDR2 sequences are SGHDN and FVKESK. With V trimmed by 4 bases and J by 2 bases, 7 bases remained unmatched. This CDR3 region has 15 residues. The CDR3 here is CASSLAGGNQETQYF. Here the CDR3 DNA reads TGTGCCAGCAGCCTAGCAGGGGGAAATCAAGAGACCCAGTACTTC.

The chain uses TRBV30 and TRBJ1-2; tentatively, D is TRBD1 (6 bases). This CDR3 is 16 amino acids long. Trimming cost V 0 bases and J 0 bases, with 14 bases left between them. Germline assignment: CDR1 GTSNPN and CDR2 SVGIG (reference sequence). The CDR3 sequence: CAWSVSRTGTNYGYTF. In DNA form, the CDR3 reads TGTGCCTGGAGTGTATCGAGAACAGGGACTAACTATGGCTACACCTTC.

V and J are TRBV7-2 and TRBJ2-7; the match to TRBD1 covers 8 bases. Germline V gene sequence: CDR1 SGHTA, CDR2 FQGNSA. J was trimmed by 1 base and V by 5 bases; bases with no gene match: 10. There are 16 residues in the CDR3. The CDR3 nucleotides read TGTGCCAGCAGCCTAAGACAGGGGTCGGTATCCTACGAGCAGTACTTC. Translating it yields CASSLRQGSVSYEQYF.

The chain has TRBV5-1 and TRBJ2-5; no reliable D call. This CDR3 comprises 11 residues. Germline V CDR1 and CDR2: SGHRS, YFSETQ. Trimming stripped 2 bases from V and 3 bases from J, with 2 bases between. The CDR3, as DNA: TGCGCCAGCAGCTTTAAAGAGACCCAGTACTTC. It is translated as CASSFKETQYF. The entire variable domain, with the rest obtained from reference TRBV5-1 and TRBJ2-5, is as follows: KAGVTQTPRYLIKTRGQQVTLSCSPISGHRSVSWYQQTPGQGLQFLFEYFSETQRNKGNFPGRFSGRQFSNSRSEMNVSTLELGDSALYLCASSFKETQYFGPGTRLLVL.

The CDR3 reads CASSLGRASYGYTF. The CDR3 DNA reads as TGCGCCAGCAGCTTGGGCAGGGCCTCCTATGGCTACACCTTC. The chain has TRBV5-1 and TRBJ1-2, with D perhaps TRBD1 (5 bases). The V gene's germline CDR1 is SGHRS and CDR2 YFSETQ. V dropped 0 bases and J dropped 4 bases, with 10 bases sitting between them. This CDR3 contains 14 residues.

This chain uses TRBV3-1 (or the pseudogene TRBV3-2) with TRBJ2-7, with D maybe TRBD2 (6 bases). Germline V gene sequence: CDR1 LGHDT, CDR2 YNNKEL (reference sequence). The V end was cut by 3 bases, the J end by 5 bases, with 11 bases between. The CDR3 consists of 13 residues. In nucleotides, the CDR3 is TGTGCCAGCAGCCACCTCGGGGGAGACGAGCAGTACTTC. This codes for CASSHLGGDEQYF.

V is TRBV5-1 and J is TRBJ1-2; 8 bases align to TRBD1. This CDR3 is built from 16 residues. Germline V gene sequence: CDR1 SGHRS, CDR2 YFSETQ. The ends lost 0 bases at V and 6 bases at J; junction bases unmatched: 10. CDR3 nucleotides: TGCGCCAGCAGCTTGGCCCTGCAGGGGGCGAGCGATGGCTACACCTTC. Its protein is CASSLALQGASDGYTF. Based on the CDR3 plus reference TRBV5-1 and TRBJ1-2, the full variable domain is KAGVTQTPRYLIKTRGQQVTLSCSPISGHRSVSWYQQTPGQGLQFLFEYFSETQRNKGNFPGRFSGRQFSNSRSEMNVSTLELGDSALYLCASSLALQGASDGYTFGSGTRLTVV.

This clone was detected only a few times. The chain combines TRBV30 with TRBJ1-2; D gene unclear. Trimming cost V 5 bases and J 2 bases, with 6 bases left between them. Germline lookup yields CDR1 GTSNPN and CDR2 SVGIG (reference sequence). This CDR3 spans 11 amino acids. The CDR3 is CAWGRNYGYTF. The CDR3, as DNA: TGTGCCTGGGGGAGGAACTATGGCTACACCTTC.

This chain uses TRBV5-6 with TRBJ2-4; possibly TRBD1 for D (5 bases). V gave up 0 bases and J gave up 0 bases, with 10 bases separating them. The germline gives CDR1 SGHDT, CDR2 YYEEEE. The CDR3 is made up of 16 amino acids. The CDR3, as DNA: TGTGCCAGCAGCTTGGCCCCGACAGTAGCCAAAAACATTCAGTACTTC. Protein sequence: CASSLAPTVAKNIQYF.

Written as DNA, the CDR3 is TGTGCCAGTAGCCCCACGGGCGGGACAGGGGATGGCTACACCTTC. It encodes CASSPTGGTGDGYTF. The gene calls are TRBV19 and TRBJ1-2, with 10 bases identical to TRBD1. V lost 6 bases, J lost 6 bases, and 10 bases stayed unmatched. Per the germline V gene, CDR1 is LNHDA and CDR2 is SQIVND (reference sequence). CDR3 size: 15 residues.

The chain is built from TRBV12-3 or TRBV12-4 and TRBJ2-1, with a possible D match to TRBD1 (5 bases). The CDR3 loop spans 13 amino acids. The V gene lost 1 base and the J gene lost 9 bases, with 10 bases spanning the gap. The CDR3 reads CASSLESTGEQFF. The CDR3 coding sequence is TGTGCCAGCAGTTTAGAGAGCACAGGTGAGCAGTTCTTC.

CDR3 loop: CASSTDRNTEAFF. The CDR3 DNA follows: TGTGCCAGCAGCACGGACAGGAACACTGAAGCTTTCTTT. This chain links TRBV7-2 with TRBJ1-1; D perhaps matches TRBD1 (6 bases). The CDR3 has 13 residues. In germline, CDR1 is SGHTA, CDR2 FQGNSA. V was shortened by 5 bases and J by 1 base, with 8 bases between the two germline ends. Variable domain in full (rest from reference TRBV7-2 and TRBJ1-1): GAGVSQSPSNKVTEKGKDVELRCDPISGHTALYWYRQSLGQGLEFLIYFQGNSAPDKSGLPSDRFSAERTGGSVSTLTIQRTQQEDSAVYLCASSTDRNTEAFFGQGTRLTVV.